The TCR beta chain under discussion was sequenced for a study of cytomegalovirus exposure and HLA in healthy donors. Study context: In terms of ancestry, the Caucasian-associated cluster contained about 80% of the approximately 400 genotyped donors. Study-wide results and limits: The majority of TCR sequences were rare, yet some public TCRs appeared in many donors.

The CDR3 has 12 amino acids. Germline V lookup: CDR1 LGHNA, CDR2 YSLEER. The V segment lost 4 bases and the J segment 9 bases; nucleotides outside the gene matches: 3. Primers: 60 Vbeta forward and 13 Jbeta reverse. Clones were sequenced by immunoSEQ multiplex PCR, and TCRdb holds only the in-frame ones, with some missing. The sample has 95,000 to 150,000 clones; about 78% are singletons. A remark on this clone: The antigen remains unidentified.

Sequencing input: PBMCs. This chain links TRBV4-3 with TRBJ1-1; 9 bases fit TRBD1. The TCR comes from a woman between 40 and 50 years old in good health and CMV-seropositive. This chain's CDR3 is CASSLHRGQAFF. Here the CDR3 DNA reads TGCGCCAGCAGCCTACACAGGGGGCAAGCTTTCTTT.